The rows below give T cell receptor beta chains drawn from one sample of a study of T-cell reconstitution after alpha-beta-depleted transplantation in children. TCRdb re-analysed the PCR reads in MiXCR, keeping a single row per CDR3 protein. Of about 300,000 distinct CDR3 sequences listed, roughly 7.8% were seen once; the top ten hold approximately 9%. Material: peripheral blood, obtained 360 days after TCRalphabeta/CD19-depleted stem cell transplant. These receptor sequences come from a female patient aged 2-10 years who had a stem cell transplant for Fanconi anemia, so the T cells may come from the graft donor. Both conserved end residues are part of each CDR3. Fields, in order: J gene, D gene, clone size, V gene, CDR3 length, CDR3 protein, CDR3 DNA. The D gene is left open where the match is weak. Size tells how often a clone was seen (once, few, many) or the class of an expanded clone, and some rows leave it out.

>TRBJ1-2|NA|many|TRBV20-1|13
CSALLQGINVYTF
TGCAGTGCTCTCCTTCAGGGGATTAACGTCTACACCTTC
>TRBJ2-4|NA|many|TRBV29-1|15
CSVELRTTLRNIQYF
TGCAGCGTTGAACTAAGGACTACCCTTCGAAACATTCAGTACTTC
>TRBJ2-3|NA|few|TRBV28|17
CASSLLTGTASTDTQYF
TGTGCCAGCAGTTTACTTACAGGGACTGCTAGCACAGATACGCAGTATTTT
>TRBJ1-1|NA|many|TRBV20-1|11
CSAEGNTEAFF
TGCAGTGCTGAAGGGAACACTGAAGCTTTCTTT
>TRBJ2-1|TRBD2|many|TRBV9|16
CASSVTRLAVGNEQFF
TGTGCCAGCAGCGTAACCCGACTAGCGGTAGGGAATGAGCAGTTCTTC
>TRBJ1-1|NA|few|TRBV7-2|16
CASSSKSGTLNTEAFF
TGTGCCAGCAGCTCCAAATCGGGGACACTGAACACTGAAGCTTTCTTT
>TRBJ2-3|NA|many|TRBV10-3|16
CAISTALAISTDTQYF
TGTGCCATCAGTACTGCCCTAGCGATCAGCACAGATACGCAGTATTTT
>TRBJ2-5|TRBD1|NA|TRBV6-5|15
CASSNRDRTQETQYF
TGTGCCAGCAGTAATCGGGACAGGACACAAGAGACCCAGTACTTC
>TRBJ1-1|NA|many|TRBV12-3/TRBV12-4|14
CASSLSTGNTEAFF
TGTGCCAGCAGTTTATCAACAGGGAACACTGAAGCTTTCTTT
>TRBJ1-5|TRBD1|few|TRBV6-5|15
CASSSDRGWDQPQHF
TGTGCCAGCAGTTCAGACAGGGGGTGGGATCAGCCCCAGCATTTT
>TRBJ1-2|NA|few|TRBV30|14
CAWSPRRDHYGYTF
TGTGCCTGGAGTCCCCGCAGGGATCATTATGGCTACACCTTC